This TCR beta chain comes out of a study of blood T cell repertoires in COVID-19. The CDR3 contains 13 residues. Germline-derived CDR1 and CDR2 are MNHEY and SVGAGI. V shed 6 bases, J shed 3 bases, and the junction held 5 bases outside the gene matches. TCRdb's copy holds only in-frame clones and misses some; the assay was immunoSEQ multiplex PCR. The sample includes roughly 340,000 clones, about 89% of them seen just once. Sequenced sample: peripheral blood. V and J are TRBV6-5 and TRBJ2-7; 7 bases agree with TRBD1. The receptor's source is a woman aged 45 to 65 with COVID-19, enrolled during active disease. This chain's CDR3 is CASRQQGFYEQYF. DNA of the CDR3: TGTGCCAGCAGGCAACAGGGGTTCTACGAGCAGTACTTC.